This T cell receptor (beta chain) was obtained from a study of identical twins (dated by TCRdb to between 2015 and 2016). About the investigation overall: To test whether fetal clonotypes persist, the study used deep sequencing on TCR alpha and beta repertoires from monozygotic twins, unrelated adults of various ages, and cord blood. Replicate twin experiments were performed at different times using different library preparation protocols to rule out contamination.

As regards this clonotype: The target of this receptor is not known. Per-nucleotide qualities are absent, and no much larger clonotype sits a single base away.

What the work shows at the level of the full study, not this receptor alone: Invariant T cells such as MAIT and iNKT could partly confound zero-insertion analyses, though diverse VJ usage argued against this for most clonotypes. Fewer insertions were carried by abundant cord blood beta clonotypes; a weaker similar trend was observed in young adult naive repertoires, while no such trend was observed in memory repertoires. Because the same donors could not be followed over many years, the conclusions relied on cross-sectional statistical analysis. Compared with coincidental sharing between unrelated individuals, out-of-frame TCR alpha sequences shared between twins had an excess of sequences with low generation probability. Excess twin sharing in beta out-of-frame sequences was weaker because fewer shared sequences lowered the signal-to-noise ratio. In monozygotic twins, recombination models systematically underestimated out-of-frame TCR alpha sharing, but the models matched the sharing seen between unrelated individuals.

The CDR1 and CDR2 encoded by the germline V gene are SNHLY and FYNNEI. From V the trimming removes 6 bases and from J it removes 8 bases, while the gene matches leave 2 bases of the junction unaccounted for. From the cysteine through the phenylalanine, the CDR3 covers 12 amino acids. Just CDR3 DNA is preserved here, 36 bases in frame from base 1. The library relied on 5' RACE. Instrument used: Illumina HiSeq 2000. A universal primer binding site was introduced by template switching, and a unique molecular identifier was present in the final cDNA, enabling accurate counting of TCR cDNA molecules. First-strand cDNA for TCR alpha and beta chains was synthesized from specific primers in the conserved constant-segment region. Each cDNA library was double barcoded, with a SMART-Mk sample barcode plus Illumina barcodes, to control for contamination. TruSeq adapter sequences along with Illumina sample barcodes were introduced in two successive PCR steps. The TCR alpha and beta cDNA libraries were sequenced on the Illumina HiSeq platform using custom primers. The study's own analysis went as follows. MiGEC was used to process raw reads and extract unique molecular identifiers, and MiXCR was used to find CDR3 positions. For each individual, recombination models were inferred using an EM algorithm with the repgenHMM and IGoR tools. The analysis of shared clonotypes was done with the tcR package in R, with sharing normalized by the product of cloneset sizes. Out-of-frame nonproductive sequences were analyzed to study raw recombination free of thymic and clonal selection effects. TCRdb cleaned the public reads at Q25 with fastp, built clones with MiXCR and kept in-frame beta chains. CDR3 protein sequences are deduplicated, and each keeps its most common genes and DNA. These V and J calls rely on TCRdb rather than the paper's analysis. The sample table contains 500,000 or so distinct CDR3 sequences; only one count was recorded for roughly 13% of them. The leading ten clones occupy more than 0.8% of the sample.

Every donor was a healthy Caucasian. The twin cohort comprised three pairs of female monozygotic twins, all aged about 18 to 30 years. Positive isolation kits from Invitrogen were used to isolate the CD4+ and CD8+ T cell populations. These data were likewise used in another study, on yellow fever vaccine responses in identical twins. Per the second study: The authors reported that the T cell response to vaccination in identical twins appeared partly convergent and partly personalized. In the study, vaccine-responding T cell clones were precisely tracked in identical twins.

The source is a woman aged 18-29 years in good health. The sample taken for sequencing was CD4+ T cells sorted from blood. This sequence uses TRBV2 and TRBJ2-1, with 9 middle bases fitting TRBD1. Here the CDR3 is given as CASSWTGDEQFF. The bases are TGTGCCAGCAGCTGGACAGGGGATGAGCAGTTCTTC.